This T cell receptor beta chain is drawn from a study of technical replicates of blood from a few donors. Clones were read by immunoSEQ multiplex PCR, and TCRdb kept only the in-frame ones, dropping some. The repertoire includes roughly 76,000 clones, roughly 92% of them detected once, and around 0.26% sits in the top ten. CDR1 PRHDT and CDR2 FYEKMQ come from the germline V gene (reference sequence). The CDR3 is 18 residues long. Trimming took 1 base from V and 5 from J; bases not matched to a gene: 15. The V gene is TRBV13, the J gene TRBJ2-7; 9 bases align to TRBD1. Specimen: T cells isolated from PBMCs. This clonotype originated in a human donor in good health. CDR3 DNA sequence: TGTGCCAGCAGCTTAGAATCTATCGGTGGGGACAGGGTTGACGAGCAGTACTTC. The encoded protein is CASSLESIGGDRVDEQYF.